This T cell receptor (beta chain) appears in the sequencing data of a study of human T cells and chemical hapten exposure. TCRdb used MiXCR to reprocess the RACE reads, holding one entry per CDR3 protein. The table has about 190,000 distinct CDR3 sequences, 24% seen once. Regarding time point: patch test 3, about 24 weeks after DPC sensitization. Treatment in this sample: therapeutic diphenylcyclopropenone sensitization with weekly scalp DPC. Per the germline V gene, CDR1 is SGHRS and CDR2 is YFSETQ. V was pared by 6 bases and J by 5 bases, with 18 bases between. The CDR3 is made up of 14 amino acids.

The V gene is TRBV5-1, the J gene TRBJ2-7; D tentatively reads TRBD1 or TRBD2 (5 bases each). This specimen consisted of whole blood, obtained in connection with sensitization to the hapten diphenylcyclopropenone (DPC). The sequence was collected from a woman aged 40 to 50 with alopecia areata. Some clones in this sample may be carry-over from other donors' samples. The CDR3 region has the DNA TGCGCCAGCACTGGCCAGGGACCACCCGACGAGCAGTACTTC. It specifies CASTGQGPPDEQYF.